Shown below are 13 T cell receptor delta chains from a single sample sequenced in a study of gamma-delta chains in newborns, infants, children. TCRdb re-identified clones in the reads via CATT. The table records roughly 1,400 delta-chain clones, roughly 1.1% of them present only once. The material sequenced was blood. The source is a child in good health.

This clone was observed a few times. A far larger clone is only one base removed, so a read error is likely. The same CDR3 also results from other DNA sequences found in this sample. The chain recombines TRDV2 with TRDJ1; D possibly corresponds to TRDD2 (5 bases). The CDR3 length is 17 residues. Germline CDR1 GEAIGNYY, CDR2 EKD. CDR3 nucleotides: TGCGCCTGTGACCTACTAAGGGAGCCCCTTACCACCGATAAACTCATCTTT. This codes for CACDLLREPLTTDKLIF.

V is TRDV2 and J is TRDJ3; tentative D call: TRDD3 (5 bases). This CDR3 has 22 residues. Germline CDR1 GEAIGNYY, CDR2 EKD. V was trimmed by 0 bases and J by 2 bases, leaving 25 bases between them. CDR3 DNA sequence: TGTGCCTGTGACACCGTGCAAAGCGGTGTGGAGGGGGCACCCTGGGACACCCGACAGATGTTTTTC. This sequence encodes CACDTVQSGVEGAPWDTRQMFF.

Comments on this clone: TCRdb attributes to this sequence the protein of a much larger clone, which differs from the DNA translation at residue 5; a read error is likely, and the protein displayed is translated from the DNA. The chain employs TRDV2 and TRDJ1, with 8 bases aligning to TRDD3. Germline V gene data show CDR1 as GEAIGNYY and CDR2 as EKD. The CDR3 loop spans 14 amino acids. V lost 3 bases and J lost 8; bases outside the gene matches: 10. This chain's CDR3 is CACDPLGDHLKLIF. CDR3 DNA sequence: TGTGCCTGTGACCCTCTGGGGGACCATCTAAAACTCATCTTT.

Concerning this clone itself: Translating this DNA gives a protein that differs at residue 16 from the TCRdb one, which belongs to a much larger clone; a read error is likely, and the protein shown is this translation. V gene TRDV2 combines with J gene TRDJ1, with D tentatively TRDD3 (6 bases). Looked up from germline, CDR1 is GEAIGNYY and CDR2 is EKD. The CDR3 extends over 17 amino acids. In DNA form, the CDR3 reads TGTGCCTGTGACACCGTACCCGGGGGACCTTACACCGATAAACTCACCTTT. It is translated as CACDTVPGGPYTDKLTF.

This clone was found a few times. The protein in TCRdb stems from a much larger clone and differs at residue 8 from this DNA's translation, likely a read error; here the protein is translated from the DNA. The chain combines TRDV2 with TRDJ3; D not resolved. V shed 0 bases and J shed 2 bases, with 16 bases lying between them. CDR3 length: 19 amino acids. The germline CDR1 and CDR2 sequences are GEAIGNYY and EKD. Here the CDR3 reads CACDTVLRGQTWDTRQMFF. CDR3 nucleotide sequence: TGTGCCTGTGACACCGTGCTGAGGGGCCAGACCTGGGACACCCGACAGATGTTTTTC.

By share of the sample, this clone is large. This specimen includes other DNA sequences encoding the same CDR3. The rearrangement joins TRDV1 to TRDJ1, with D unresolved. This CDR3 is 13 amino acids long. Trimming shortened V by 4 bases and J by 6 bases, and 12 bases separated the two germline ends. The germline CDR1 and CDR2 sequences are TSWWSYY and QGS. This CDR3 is CALGVPPAHKLIF. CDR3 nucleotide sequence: TGTGCTCTTGGGGTACCTCCCGCTCATAAACTCATCTTT.

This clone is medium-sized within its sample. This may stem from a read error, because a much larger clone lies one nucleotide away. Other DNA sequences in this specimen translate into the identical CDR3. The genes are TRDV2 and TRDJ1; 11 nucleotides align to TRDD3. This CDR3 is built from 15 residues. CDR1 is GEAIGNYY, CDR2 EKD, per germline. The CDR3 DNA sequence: TGTGCCTGTGACACGCTGGGGGATACAATCGGTAAACTCATCTTC. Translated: CACDTLGDTIGKLIF.

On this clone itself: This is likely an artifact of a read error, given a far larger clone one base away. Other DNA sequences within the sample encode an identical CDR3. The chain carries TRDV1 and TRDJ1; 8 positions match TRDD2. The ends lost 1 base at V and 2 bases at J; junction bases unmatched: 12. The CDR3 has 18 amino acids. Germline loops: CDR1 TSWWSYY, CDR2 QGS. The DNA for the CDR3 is TGTGCTCTTGGGGAACAACTTCCTACCCCCTACTTAACCGATAAACTCATCTTT. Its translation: CALGEQLPTPYLTDKLIF.

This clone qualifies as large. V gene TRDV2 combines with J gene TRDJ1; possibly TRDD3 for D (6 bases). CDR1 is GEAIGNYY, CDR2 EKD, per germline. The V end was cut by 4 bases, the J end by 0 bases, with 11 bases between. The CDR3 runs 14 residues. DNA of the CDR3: TGTGCCTGTGAGCCCTGGGGAGACACCGATAAACTCATCTTT. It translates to CACEPWGDTDKLIF.

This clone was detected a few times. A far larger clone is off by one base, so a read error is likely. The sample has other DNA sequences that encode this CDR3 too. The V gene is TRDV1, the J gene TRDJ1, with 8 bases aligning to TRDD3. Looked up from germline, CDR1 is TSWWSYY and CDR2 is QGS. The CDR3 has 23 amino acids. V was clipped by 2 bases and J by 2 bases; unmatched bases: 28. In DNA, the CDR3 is TGTGCTCTTGGGGAAGAAGGCTCGTATTTTGGCTGCTGGGGGACCCACACTACCGATAAACTCATCTTT. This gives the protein CALGEEGSYFGCWGTHTTDKLIF.

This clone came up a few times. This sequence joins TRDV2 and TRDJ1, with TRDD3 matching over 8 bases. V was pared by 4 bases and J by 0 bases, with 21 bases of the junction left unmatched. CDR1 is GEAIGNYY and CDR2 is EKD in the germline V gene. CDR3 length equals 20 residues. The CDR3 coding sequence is TGTGCCTGTGAGCTTTTAAGTACTGGGGGGCACAACCCCAACACCGATAAACTCATCTTT. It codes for CACELLSTGGHNPNTDKLIF.

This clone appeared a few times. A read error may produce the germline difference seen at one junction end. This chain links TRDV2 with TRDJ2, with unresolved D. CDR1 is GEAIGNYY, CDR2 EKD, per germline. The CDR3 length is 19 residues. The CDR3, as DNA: TGTGCCTGTGACGCCTGGAGGGCACCTAACGAAGCTTTGGCAGCACAACTCTTCTTT. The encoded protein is CACDAWRAPNEALAAQLFF.

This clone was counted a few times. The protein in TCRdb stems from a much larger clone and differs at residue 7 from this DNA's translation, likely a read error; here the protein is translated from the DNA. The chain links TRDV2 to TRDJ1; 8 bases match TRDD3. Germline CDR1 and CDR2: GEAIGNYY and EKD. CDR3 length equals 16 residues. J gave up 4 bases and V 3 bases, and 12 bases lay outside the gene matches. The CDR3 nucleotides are TGTGCCTGTGACCTCCTGAGGGATACGCTTGACGATAAACTCATCTTT. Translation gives CACDLLRDTLDDKLIF.